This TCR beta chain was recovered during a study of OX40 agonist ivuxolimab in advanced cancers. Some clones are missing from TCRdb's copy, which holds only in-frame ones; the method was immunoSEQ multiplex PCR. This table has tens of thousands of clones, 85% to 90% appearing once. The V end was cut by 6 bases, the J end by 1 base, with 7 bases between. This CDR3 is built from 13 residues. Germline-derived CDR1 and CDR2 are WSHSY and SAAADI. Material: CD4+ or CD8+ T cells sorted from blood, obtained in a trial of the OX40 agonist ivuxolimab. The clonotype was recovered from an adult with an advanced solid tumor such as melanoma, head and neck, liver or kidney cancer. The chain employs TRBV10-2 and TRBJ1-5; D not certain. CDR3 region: CASSPDSNQPQHF. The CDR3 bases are TGCGCCAGCAGCCCGGACAGCAATCAGCCCCAGCATTTT.